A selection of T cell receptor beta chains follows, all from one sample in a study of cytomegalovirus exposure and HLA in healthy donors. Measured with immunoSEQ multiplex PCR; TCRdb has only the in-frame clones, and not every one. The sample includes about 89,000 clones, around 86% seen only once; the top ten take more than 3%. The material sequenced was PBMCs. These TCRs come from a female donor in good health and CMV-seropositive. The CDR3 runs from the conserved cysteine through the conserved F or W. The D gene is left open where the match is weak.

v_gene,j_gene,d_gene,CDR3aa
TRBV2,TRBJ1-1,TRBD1,CASRETGAAEAFF
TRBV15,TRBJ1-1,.,CATSRGRETEAFF
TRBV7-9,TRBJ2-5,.,CPSSLVQGGQETQYF
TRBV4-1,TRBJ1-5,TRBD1,CASSQEGQKNQPQHF
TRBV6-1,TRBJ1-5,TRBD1,CASSGGTGLQNQPQHF
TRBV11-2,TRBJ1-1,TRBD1,CASSRDRAEAFF
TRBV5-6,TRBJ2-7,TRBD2,CASSSQREGLPEQYF
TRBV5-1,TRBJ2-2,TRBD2,CASSAGLAGGIGELFF
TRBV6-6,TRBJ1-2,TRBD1,CASSLQGNGYTF
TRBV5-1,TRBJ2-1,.,CASSLSSSYNEQFF
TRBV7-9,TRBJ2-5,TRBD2,CASRNRLAGVGETQYF
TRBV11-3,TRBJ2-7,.,CASSPQEEVAYEQYF
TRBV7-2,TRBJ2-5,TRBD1,CASSLLQGGLETQYF
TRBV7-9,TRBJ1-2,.,CASSSEGRVGGYTF
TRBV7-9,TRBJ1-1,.,CASTMTGGVPTEAFF
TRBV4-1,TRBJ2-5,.,CASSQGPGVETQYF
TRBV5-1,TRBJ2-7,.,CASSPNVGDYEQYF
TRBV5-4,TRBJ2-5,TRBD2,CASSAGLAEVGETQYF
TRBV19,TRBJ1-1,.,CASSILDRNTEAFF
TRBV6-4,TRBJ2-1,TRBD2,CASSFDPGLSNEQFF
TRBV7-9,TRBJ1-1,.,CASSLPGRTEAFF
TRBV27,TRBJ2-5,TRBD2,CASSLLGLAGGPRETQYF
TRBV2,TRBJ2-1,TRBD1,CASQNRDSYNEQFF
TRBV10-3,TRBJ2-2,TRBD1,CAISAVGQGATGELFF
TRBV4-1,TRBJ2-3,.,CASGKGETDTQYF
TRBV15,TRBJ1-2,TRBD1,CATSSPNRGFLYGYTF
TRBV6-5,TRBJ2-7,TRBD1,CASTNGLGGNYEQYF
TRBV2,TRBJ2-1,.,CASSTTNDNEQFF
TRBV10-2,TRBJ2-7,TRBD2,CASSEGWLAASYEQYF
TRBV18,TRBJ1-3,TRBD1,CASLGQEFRNTIYF
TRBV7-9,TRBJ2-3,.,CASSPRARVEDTQYF
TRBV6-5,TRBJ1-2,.,CASSYSRDANYGYTF
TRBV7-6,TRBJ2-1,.,CASSLVQVHNEQFF
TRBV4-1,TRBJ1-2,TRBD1,CASSMGRGNYGYTF
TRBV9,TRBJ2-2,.,CASSVQGSTGELFF
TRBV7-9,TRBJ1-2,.,CASSLDREGYTF
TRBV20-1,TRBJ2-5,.,CSASRQETQYF
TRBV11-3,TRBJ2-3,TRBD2,CASSAGLAGARDTQYF
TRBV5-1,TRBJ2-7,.,CASTLEEGSSYEQYF
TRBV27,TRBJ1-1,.,CASSLSRGGGWDTEAFF
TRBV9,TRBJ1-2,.,CASSVGIGSNYGYTF
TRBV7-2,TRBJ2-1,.,CASSLNNHNEQFF
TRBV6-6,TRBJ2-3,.,CASSLAGRSVTDTQYF
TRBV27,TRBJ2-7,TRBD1,CASSSLGQGYEQYF
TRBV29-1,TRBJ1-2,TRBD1,CSVYGLGQGANGYTF
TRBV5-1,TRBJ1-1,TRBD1,CASSLASDREAFF